The rows below give T cell receptor beta chains drawn from one sample of a study of blood T cell repertoires in COVID-19. The method was immunoSEQ multiplex PCR; TCRdb's version includes in-frame clones alone and lacks a portion of them. Of some 290,000 clones listed, around 90% are singletons. The sequenced material came from peripheral blood. The receptor source for this set is a woman in her thirties or forties with COVID-19, enrolled during active disease. The CDR3 runs from the conserved cysteine through the conserved F or W.

CDR3aa,v_gene,j_gene
CSAYPLALSF,TRBV20-1,TRBJ1-2
CASRNTGNSNQPQHF,TRBV6-5,TRBJ1-5
CASSHLRGFSYEQYF,TRBV28,TRBJ2-7
CASSLDSSYNSPLHF,TRBV2,TRBJ1-6
CASGPDWEETQYF,TRBV12-3/TRBV12-4,TRBJ2-5
CASSFTGTGGYTEAFF,TRBV6-5,TRBJ1-1
CASPMTGGSLNGYTF,TRBV7-9,TRBJ1-2
CASSPAAAGDQPQHF,TRBV9,TRBJ1-5
CASRRGIGSGYTF,TRBV28,TRBJ1-2
CASSPDSSGNTIYF,TRBV7-9,TRBJ1-3
CASSFLNSPLHF,TRBV28,TRBJ1-6
CASSVRPGQGWNGYTF,TRBV9,TRBJ1-2
CASSPGGSGYGYTF,TRBV5-5,TRBJ1-2
CASSQNTYDTDTQYF,TRBV5-1,TRBJ2-3
CARSSGEGRRSQHF,TRBV5-3,TRBJ1-5
CASSPDHSDSSYGYTF,TRBV4-3,TRBJ1-2
CATGTGGTDTQYF,TRBV15,TRBJ2-3
CATSDSGTGRGGQETQYF,TRBV24-1,TRBJ2-5
CSVEGTVLNYGYTF,TRBV29-1,TRBJ1-2
CAISESTASGPYNEQFF,TRBV10-3,TRBJ2-1
CASSLGTVRGTEAFF,TRBV7-9,TRBJ1-1
CASSLFGLAGAADTQYF,TRBV7-2,TRBJ2-3
CASSYSELTHYEQYF,TRBV6-2/TRBV6-3,TRBJ2-7
CASSQFAGQGYEQYF,TRBV7-8,TRBJ2-7
CASSEAQGEGNEQYF,TRBV6-1,TRBJ2-7
CSVDSRLQETQYF,TRBV29-1,TRBJ2-5
CAISDGRLRGGTEAFF,TRBV10-3,TRBJ1-1
CACARGSSPLHF,TRBV30,TRBJ1-6
CASSRGTASNQPQHF,TRBV7-8,TRBJ1-5
CASSYGQGAEQYF,TRBV6-2/TRBV6-3,TRBJ2-7
CASSYLSPRGNREAFF,TRBV6-2/TRBV6-3,TRBJ1-1
CASSQRYNEQFF,TRBV14,TRBJ2-1
CASSLGGAEAFF,TRBV7-9,TRBJ1-1
CASSPPGSSSYEQYF,TRBV18,TRBJ2-7
CASSLTGDTEAFF,TRBV7-3,TRBJ1-1
CASSLGLSGANTGELFF,TRBV7-9,TRBJ2-2
CASSRQGYGNTIYF,TRBV9,TRBJ1-3
CASSPAGTGYYEQYF,TRBV18,TRBJ2-7
CSVLTGGPTSPLHF,TRBV29-1,TRBJ1-6
CASRPRQGRQPQHF,TRBV28,TRBJ1-5
CASSPPAGGYEQYF,TRBV18,TRBJ2-7
CASRMSGTSGSREQFF,TRBV25-1,TRBJ2-1
CASSHSWGRSNEQFF,TRBV27,TRBJ2-1
CASSIGRVPNTGELFF,TRBV27,TRBJ2-2
CASTTQGILNTEAFF,TRBV2,TRBJ1-1
CASSSLAGRYNEQFF,TRBV6-2/TRBV6-3,TRBJ2-1
CASSLKDRGLFGGEQYF,TRBV28,TRBJ2-7
CASGAYSYEQYF,TRBV27,TRBJ2-7
CASSWDSYEQYF,TRBV7-9,TRBJ2-7
CAWSPTPNGPQHF,TRBV30,TRBJ1-5
CASRARGISYNEQFF,TRBV28,TRBJ2-1